This record concerns one T cell receptor beta chain sequence. The target antigen is unknown. Here immunoSEQ multiplex PCR was the method, and the copy in TCRdb shows in-frame clones only, minus some. The table lists some 290,000 clones, nearly 90% of them singletons, with roughly 0.96% in the top ten. This record belongs to a study of cytomegalovirus exposure and HLA in healthy donors. Separation from the approximately 720-subject first cohort characterized the roughly 120-subject validation cohort, to which the donors belonged. Trimming took 0 bases from V and 8 from J; bases not matched to a gene: 8. Germline V gives CDR1 SGHTS, CDR2 YDEGEE. This CDR3 is 15 amino acids long. Study results and limitations: The authors confirmed in vitro that a few CMV-associated chains were specific for CMV antigens. The listing of 150 or so TCR beta chains classed them as cytomegalovirus-associated.

The sequenced sample consisted of PBMCs. The receptor comes from a man aged 30-40 years in good health and CMV-seronegative. The chain is built from TRBV5-8 and TRBJ2-3, with TRBD2 matching 8 bases. The CDR3 is CASSLAQLAAGTQYF. The CDR3 DNA sequence: TGTGCCAGCAGCTTGGCCCAACTAGCGGCTGGTACGCAGTATTTT.